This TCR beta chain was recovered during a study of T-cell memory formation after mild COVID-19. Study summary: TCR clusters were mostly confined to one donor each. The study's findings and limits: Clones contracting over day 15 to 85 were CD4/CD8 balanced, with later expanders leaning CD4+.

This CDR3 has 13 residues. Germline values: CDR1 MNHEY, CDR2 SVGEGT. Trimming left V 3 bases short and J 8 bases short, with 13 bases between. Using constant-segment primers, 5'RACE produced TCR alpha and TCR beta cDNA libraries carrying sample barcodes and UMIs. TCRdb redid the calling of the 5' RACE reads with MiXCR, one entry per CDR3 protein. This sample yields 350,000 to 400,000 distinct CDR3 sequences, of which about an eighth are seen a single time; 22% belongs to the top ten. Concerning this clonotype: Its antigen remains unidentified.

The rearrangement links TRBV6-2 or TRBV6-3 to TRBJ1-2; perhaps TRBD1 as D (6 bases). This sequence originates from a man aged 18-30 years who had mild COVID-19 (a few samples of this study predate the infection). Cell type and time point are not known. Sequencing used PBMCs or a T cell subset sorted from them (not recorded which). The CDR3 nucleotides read TGTGCCAGCAGTTATCCGACAGGTTCCGGCTACACCTTC. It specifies CASSYPTGSGYTF.